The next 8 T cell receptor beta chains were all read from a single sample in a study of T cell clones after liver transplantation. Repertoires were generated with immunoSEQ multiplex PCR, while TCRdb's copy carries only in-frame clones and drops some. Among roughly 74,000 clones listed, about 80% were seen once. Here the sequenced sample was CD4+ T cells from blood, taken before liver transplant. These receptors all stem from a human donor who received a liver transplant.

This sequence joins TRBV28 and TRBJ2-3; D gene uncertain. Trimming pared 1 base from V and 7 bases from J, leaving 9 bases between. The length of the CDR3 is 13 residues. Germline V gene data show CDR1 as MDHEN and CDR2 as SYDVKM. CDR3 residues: CASSLSTVYTQYF. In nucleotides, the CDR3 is TGTGCCAGCAGTTTATCGACGGTCTATACGCAGTATTTT.

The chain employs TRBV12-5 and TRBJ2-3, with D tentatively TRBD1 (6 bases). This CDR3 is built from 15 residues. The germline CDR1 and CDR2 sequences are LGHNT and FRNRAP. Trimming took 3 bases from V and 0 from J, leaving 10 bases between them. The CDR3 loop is CASGLGTLSTDTQYF. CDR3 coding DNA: TGTGCTAGTGGTTTAGGGACACTAAGCACAGATACGCAGTATTTT.

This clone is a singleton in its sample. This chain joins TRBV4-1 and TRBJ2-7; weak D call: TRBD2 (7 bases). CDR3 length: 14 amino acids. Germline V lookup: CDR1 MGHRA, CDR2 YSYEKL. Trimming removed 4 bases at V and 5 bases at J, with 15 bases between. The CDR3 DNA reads TGCGCCAGCAGCCTAAGGGGGGGTAGGGACGAGCAGTACTTC. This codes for CASSLRGGRDEQYF.

CDR3 in amino acids: CASSWPGPLSQPQHF. CDR3 nucleotides: TGTGCCAGCAGTTGGCCGGGACCGTTGAGTCAGCCCCAGCATTTT. V usage is TRBV6-5 and J usage is TRBJ1-5, with D maybe TRBD1 (5 bases). Germline V gives CDR1 MNHEY, CDR2 SVGAGI. Trimming removed 4 bases at V and 6 bases at J, with 16 bases between. The CDR3 loop spans 15 amino acids.

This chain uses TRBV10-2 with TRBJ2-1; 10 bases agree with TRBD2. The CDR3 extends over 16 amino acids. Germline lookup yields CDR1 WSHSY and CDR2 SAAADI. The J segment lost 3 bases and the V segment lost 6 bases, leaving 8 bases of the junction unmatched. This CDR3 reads CASSRAGTSVYNEQFF. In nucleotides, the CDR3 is TGCGCCAGCAGCAGGGCCGGGACTAGCGTCTACAATGAGCAGTTCTTC.

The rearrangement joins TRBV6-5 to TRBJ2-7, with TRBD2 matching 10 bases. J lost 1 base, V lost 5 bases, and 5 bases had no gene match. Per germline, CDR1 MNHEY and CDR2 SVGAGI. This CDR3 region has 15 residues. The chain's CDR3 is CASSRSGRQSYEQYF. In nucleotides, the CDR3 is TGTGCCAGCAGTCGTAGCGGGAGGCAGTCCTACGAGCAGTACTTC.

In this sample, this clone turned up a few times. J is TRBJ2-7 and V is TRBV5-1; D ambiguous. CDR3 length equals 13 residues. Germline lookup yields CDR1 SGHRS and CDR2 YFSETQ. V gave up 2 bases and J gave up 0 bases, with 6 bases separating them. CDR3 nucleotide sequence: TGCGCCAGCAGCTTAGACGGCTCCTACGAGCAGTACTTC. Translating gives CASSLDGSYEQYF. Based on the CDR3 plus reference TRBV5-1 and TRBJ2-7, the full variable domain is KAGVTQTPRYLIKTRGQQVTLSCSPISGHRSVSWYQQTPGQGLQFLFEYFSETQRNKGNFPGRFSGRQFSNSRSEMNVSTLELGDSALYLCASSLDGSYEQYFGPGTRLTVT.

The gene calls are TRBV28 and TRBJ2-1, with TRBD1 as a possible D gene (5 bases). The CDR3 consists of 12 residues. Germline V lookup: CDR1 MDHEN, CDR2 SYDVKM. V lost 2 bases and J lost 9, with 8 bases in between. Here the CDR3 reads CASSLGQGEQFF. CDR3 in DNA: TGTGCCAGCAGTTTAGGGCAGGGTGAGCAGTTCTTC.